This paragraph covers one TCR beta chain sequence. Antigen specificity is unknown. The CDR3 runs 12 residues. Trimming at V came to 2 bases and at J to 2 bases, leaving 0 bases not matched to a gene. Germline CDR1 is SQVTM and CDR2 is ANQGSEA. TCRdb reprocessed the 5' RACE reads via MiXCR and lists one record per CDR3 protein. The data show 75,000 or so distinct CDR3 sequences, with about 10% seen just once and 5% to 7% held by the top ten. The data stem from a study of early T cells in non-severe SARS-CoV-2 infection. Study results and caveats: Using VDJdb, the matching emphasized anti-spike CD8 responses while missing private and CD4 specificities.

The V and J genes are TRBV29-1 and TRBJ2-7, with 7 positions matching TRBD1. The specimen was whole blood, collected at baseline. The sequence was obtained from an adult who was a healthcare worker with PCR-confirmed SARS-CoV-2 infection or an uninfected control (not recorded which). The CDR3 spells CSVERGPYEQYF. DNA for the CDR3: TGCAGCGTTGAAAGGGGGCCCTACGAGCAGTACTTC.